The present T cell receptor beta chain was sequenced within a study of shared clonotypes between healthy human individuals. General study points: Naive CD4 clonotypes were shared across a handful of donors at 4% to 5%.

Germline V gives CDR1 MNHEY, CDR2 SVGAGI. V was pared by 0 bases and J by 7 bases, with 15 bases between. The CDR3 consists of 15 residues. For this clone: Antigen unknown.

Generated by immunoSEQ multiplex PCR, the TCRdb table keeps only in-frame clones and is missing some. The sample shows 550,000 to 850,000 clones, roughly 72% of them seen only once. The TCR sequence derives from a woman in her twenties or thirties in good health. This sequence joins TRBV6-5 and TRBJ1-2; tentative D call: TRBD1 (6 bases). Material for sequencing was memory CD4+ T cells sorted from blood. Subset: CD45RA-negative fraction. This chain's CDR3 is CASSYSFGQGSGYTF. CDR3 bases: TGTGCCAGCAGTTACTCCTTCGGGCAGGGGAGTGGCTACACCTTC.